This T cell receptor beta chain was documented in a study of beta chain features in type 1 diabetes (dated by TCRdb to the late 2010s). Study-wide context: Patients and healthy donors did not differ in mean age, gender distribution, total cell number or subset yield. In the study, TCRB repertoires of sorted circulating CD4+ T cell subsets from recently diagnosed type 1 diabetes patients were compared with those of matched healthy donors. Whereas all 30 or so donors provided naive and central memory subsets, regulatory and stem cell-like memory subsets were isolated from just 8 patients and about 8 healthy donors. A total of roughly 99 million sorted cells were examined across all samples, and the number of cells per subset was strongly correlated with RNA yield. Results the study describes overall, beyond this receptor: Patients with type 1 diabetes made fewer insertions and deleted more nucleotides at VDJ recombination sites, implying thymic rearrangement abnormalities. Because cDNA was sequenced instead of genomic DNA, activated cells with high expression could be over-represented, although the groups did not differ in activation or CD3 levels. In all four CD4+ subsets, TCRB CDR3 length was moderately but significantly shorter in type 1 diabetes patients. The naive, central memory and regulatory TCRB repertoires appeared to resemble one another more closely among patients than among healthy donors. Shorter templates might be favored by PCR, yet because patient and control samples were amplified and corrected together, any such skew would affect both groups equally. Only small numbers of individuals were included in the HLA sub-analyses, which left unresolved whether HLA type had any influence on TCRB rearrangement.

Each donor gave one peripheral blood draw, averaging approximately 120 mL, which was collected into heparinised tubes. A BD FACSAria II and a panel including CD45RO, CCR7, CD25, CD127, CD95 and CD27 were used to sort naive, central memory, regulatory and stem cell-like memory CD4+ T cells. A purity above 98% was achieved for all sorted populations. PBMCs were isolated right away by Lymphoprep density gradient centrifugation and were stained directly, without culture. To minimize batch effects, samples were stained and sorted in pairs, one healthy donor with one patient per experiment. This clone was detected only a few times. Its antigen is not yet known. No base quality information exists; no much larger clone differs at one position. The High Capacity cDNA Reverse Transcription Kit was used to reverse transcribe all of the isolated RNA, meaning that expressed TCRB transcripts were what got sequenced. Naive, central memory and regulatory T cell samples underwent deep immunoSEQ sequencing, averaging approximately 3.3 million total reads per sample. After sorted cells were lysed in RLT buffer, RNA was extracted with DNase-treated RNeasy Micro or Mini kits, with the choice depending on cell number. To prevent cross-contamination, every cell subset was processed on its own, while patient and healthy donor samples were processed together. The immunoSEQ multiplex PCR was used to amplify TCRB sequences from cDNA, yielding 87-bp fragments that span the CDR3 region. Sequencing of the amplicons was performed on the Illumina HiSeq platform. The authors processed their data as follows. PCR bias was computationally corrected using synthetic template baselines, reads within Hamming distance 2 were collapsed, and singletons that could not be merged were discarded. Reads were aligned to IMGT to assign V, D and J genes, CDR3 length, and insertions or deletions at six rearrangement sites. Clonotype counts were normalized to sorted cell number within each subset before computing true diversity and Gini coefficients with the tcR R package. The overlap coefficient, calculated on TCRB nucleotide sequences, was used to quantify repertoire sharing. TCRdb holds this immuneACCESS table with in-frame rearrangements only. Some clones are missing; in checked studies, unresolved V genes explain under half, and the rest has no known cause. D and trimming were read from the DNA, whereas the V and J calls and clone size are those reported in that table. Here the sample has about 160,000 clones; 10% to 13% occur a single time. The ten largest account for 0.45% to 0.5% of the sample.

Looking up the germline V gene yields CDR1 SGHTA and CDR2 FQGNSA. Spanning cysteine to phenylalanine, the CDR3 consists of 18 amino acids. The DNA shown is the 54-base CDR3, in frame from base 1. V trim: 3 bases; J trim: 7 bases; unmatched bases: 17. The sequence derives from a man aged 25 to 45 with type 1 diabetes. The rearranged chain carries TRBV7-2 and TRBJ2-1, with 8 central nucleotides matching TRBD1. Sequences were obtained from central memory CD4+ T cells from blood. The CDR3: CASSLEGTRTGLANEQFF. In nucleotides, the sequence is TGTGCCAGCAGCTTGGAAGGGACAAGGACAGGGCTTGCGAATGAGCAGTTCTTC. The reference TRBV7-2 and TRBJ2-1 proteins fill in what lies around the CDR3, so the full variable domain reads GAGVSQSPSNKVTEKGKDVELRCDPISGHTALYWYRQSLGQGLEFLIYFQGNSAPDKSGLPSDRFSAERTGGSVSTLTIQRTQQEDSAVYLCASSLEGTRTGLANEQFFGPGTRLTVL.